This T cell receptor beta chain is drawn from a study of OX40 agonist ivuxolimab in advanced cancers. Study overall: Partial responses were achieved by three patients: one hepatocellular carcinoma, two cutaneous melanoma.

Blood draws occurred at baseline, cycle 4 day 1, and cycle 7 day 1. Trimming took 3 bases from V and 5 from J, leaving 10 bases between them. The CDR3 spans 13 residues. CDR1 and CDR2 from the germline V gene are SEHNR and FQNEAQ (reference sequence). Repertoires were generated with immunoSEQ multiplex PCR, while TCRdb's copy carries only in-frame clones and drops some. The sample has 25,000 to 35,000 clones, 82% seen once. The sequence came from an adult with an advanced solid tumor such as melanoma, head and neck, liver or kidney cancer. Sequencing was performed on CD4+ or CD8+ T cells sorted from blood, taken in a trial of the OX40 agonist ivuxolimab. The V gene is TRBV7-9, the J gene TRBJ2-5; no firm D call. The CDR3 DNA is TGTGCCAGCAGCTTCGGGCACTGGGAGACCCAGTACTTC. It yields the protein CASSFGHWETQYF.